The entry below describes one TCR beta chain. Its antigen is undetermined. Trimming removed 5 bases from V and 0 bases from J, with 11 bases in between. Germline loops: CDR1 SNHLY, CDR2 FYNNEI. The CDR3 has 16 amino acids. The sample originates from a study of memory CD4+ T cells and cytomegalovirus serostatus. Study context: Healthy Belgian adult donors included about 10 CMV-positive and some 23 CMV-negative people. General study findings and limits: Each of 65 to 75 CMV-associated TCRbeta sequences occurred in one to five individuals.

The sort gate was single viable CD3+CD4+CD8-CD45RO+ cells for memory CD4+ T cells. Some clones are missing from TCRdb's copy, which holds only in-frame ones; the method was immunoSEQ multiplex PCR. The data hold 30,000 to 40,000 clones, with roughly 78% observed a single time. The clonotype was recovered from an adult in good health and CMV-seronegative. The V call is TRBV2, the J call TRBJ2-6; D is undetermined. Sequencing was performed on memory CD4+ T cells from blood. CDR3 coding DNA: TGTGCCAGCAGTTCGACCGAGATCTCTGGGGCCAACGTCCTGACTTTC. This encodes CASSSTEISGANVLTF.